This T cell receptor (beta chain) was observed in a study of blood T cell repertoires in COVID-19. The overall study: Sample material is recorded as cDNA or gDNA derived from T cells, B-cell-depleted T cells, or PBMCs.

The CDR3 is made up of 15 amino acids. The germline CDR1 and CDR2 sequences are SGHRS and YFSETQ. Trimming removed 5 bases from V and 2 bases from J, with 16 bases in between. Original handling: Nucleated cell counts were estimated from reference gene primer amplification. Sequenced by immunoSEQ multiplex PCR; TCRdb stores in-frame clones only, minus some. The V and J calls and clone size were taken over from that table, and D and trimming were inferred from the DNA. The repertoire holds fewer than 250,000 clones, approximately 88% seen once, with 2% to 3% in the top ten. Participants, roughly 18 to 89 years old, spanned under 25 US areas. Cohort placement rested on clinical history that participants reported themselves.

Sequenced sample: PBMCs or T cells enriched from blood (not recorded which). The V call is TRBV5-1, the J call TRBJ1-2; weak D call: TRBD1 (5 bases). This sequence was found in a woman in her thirties with acute COVID-19. The CDR3 loop is CASRWVTGLNYGYTF. The DNA of the CDR3 is TGCGCCAGCAGGTGGGTTACAGGTCTCAACTATGGCTACACCTTC.